What follows are 25 T cell receptor beta chains derived from one specimen sequenced in a study of blood T cell repertoires in COVID-19. Using immunoSEQ multiplex PCR, the repertoire was profiled, and TCRdb retains in-frame clones only, with some absent. The table shows around 160,000 clones, with 80% to 90% occurring only once. What was sequenced was peripheral blood. These receptor sequences come from a man aged 55 to 69 with acute or convalescent COVID-19.

The chain uses TRBV7-3 and TRBJ2-2, with 13 bases aligning to TRBD2. Germline loops: CDR1 SGHTA, CDR2 FQGTGA. The CDR3 totals 15 residues. Trimming at V came to 8 bases and at J to 5 bases, leaving 5 bases not matched to a gene. The CDR3 sequence is CASGEGLAGTGELFF. The DNA of the CDR3 is TGTGCCAGCGGGGAGGGACTAGCGGGAACCGGGGAGCTGTTTTTT.

This clone occurred a few times. This rearrangement joins TRBV28 to TRBJ1-1; no reliable D call. V lost 10 bases and J lost 2, with 11 bases in between. CDR1 MDHEN and CDR2 SYDVKM come from the germline V gene. CDR3 length: 12 amino acids. This CDR3 reads CAIRTGNTEAFF. For the CDR3, the DNA is TGTGCCATCCGGACGGGAAACACTGAAGCTTTCTTT.

The chain links TRBV7-7 to TRBJ2-2; D ambiguous. V lost 11 bases to trimming and J lost 4 bases, with 14 bases between them. The germline V gene has CDR1 SSHAT and CDR2 FNYEAQ (reference sequence). This CDR3 is built from 13 residues. CDR3 bases: TGTGCCGTCGTGGCAGGCTCCACCGGGGAGCTGTTTTTT. It specifies CAVVAGSTGELFF. Full variable domain (outside the CDR3, taken from reference TRBV7-7 and TRBJ2-2): GAGVSQSPRYKVTKRGQDVTLRCDPISSHATLYWYQQALGQGPEFLTYFNYEAQPDKSGLPSDRFSAERPEGSISTLTIQRTEQRDSAMYRCAVVAGSTGELFFGEGSRLTVL.

This clone has more than one count but fewer than ten. The chain carries TRBV7-9 and TRBJ1-2, with 8 bases lining up with TRBD1. The germline gives CDR1 SEHNR, CDR2 FQNEAQ (reference sequence). With V trimmed by 3 bases and J by 3 bases, 9 bases remained unmatched. CDR3 length: 16 residues. As DNA, the CDR3 is TGTGCCAGCAGCTTTACTCGAGGACAGGGAGACTATGGCTACACCTTC. Its protein product is CASSFTRGQGDYGYTF.

The rearrangement joins TRBV3-1 (or the pseudogene TRBV3-2) to TRBJ1-5, with unresolved D. This CDR3 spans 13 amino acids. CDR1 LGHDT and CDR2 YNNKEL come from the germline V gene (reference sequence). The V gene lost 0 bases and the J gene lost 9 bases, with 9 bases spanning the gap. In DNA form, the CDR3 reads TGTGCCAGCAGCCAAGATAGAATTACGCCCCAGCATTTT. This codes for CASSQDRITPQHF.

This clone showed up just once. The V call is TRBV30, the J call TRBJ2-5, with 8 bases that match TRBD2. The CDR3 covers 13 residues. V lost 5 bases, J lost 4 bases, and 6 bases stayed unmatched. Germline V gives CDR1 GTSNPN, CDR2 SVGIG (reference sequence). Written as DNA, the CDR3 is TGTGCCTGGGCCCCGGGGGGGGGAGAGACCCAGTACTTC. Its translation: CAWAPGGGETQYF.

The chain carries TRBV9 and TRBJ1-2; unclear D gene. The germline gives CDR1 SGDLS, CDR2 YYNGEE. This CDR3 is built from 14 residues. V was pared by 4 bases and J by 8 bases, with 18 bases between. As DNA, the CDR3 is TGTGCCAGCAGCCTCCCTAAAGAGCCGCGGGGCTACACCTTC. It translates to CASSLPKEPRGYTF.

The chain joins TRBV5-4 to TRBJ1-1; D gene uncertain. V was cut by 3 bases and J by 0 bases, with 9 bases left in between. From germline, CDR1 is SGHNT and CDR2 YYREEE (reference sequence). This CDR3 has 14 residues. The CDR3 DNA follows: TGTGCCAGCAGCTCCCCTAAACTGAACACTGAAGCTTTCTTT. Its protein is CASSSPKLNTEAFF.

V and J are TRBV28 and TRBJ2-2, with 7 bases lining up with TRBD1. The CDR3 contains 14 residues. Looked up from germline, CDR1 is MDHEN and CDR2 is SYDVKM. V dropped 5 bases and J dropped 4; count of bases not matched to a gene: 4. DNA for the CDR3: TGTGCCAGCAGTCCTGGGACAGCCACCGGGGAGCTGTTTTTT. Translating gives CASSPGTATGELFF.

J is TRBJ2-1 and V is TRBV7-2, with 9 bases matching TRBD2. The CDR3 extends over 14 amino acids. Germline CDR1 is SGHTA and CDR2 is FQGNSA. V lost 8 bases to trimming and J lost 2 bases; unmatched junction nucleotides: 4. CDR3 bases: TGTGCCAGCCAAAGGACTAGCGCCTACAATGAGCAGTTCTTC. Encoded protein: CASQRTSAYNEQFF.

This chain connects TRBV28 to TRBJ1-5, with 9 bases aligning to TRBD1. CDR1 is MDHEN and CDR2 is SYDVKM in the germline V gene. V shed 2 bases and J 5 bases; nucleotides not matched to a gene: 10. This CDR3 contains 17 residues. CDR3 amino acids: CASSLVQGAVPYQPQHF. In DNA, the CDR3 is TGTGCCAGCAGTTTAGTACAGGGGGCTGTGCCATATCAGCCCCAGCATTTT.

The V and J genes are TRBV24-1 and TRBJ2-3; the D gene is possibly TRBD1 (8 bases). Looked up from germline, CDR1 is KGHDR and CDR2 is SFDVKD. This CDR3 region has 16 residues. V gave up 1 base and J gave up 4 bases, with 14 bases separating them. CDR3 sequence (DNA): TGTGCCACCAGTGATTTTAGGACAGGGAGGGCAGATACGCAGTATTTT. Translation: CATSDFRTGRADTQYF.

This chain uses TRBV14 with TRBJ2-1; 9 bases agree with TRBD1. V lost 5 bases, J lost 4 bases, and 9 bases stayed unmatched. Germline V gene data show CDR1 as SGHDN and CDR2 as FVKESK. CDR3 length: 16 amino acids. CDR3 coding DNA: TGTGCCAGCAGCTCGTCACAGGGGGCGCGATACAATGAGCAGTTCTTC. It encodes CASSSSQGARYNEQFF.

The J gene is TRBJ1-2, the V gene TRBV28; D uncertain. V lost 3 bases and J lost 2, with 10 bases in between. CDR3 size: 14 residues. Germline V gives CDR1 MDHEN, CDR2 SYDVKM. The CDR3 DNA reads TGTGCCAGCAGTTTTTTTGAGAGGAACTATGGCTACACCTTC. Its protein product is CASSFFERNYGYTF.

The rearrangement joins TRBV10-3 to TRBJ2-1; 12 bases match TRBD2. This CDR3 is built from 17 residues. The V gene end was trimmed by 4 bases and the J gene end by 2 bases; junction bases not matched to a gene: 6. The V gene's germline CDR1 is ENHRY and CDR2 SYGVKD. Written as DNA, the CDR3 is TGTGCCATCAGTGGGGTGGCTAGCGGGAGGGCCTACAATGAGCAGTTCTTC. Protein: CAISGVASGRAYNEQFF.

This clone was counted a single time. The chain joins TRBV5-1 to TRBJ1-1; D possibly corresponds to TRBD1 (6 bases). The ends were cut back, 9 bases at V and 4 bases at J, with 19 bases in the middle. This CDR3 region has 14 residues. Germline CDR1 is SGHRS and CDR2 is YFSETQ. The CDR3 protein is CATTWGGASTEAFF. The DNA for the CDR3 is TGCGCCACCACCTGGGGGGGCGCGTCCACTGAAGCTTTCTTT.

The chain links TRBV30 to TRBJ2-2; a weak D match, TRBD1 (6 bases). There are 14 residues in the CDR3. Trimming cost V 3 bases and J 3 bases, with 11 bases left between them. Per the germline V gene, CDR1 is GTSNPN and CDR2 is SVGIG (reference sequence). The CDR3 DNA reads as TGTGCCTGGAGCAGGGGAACTCACACCGGGGAGCTGTTTTTT. The encoded protein is CAWSRGTHTGELFF.

This chain uses TRBV5-6 with TRBJ2-7; TRBD1 aligns across 7 bases. Germline CDR1 is SGHDT and CDR2 is YYEEEE. This CDR3 comprises 13 residues. V lost 5 bases, J lost 3 bases, and 5 bases stayed unmatched. As DNA, the CDR3 is TGTGCCAGCAGACCCCGACAGGGCTACGAGCAGTACTTC. Encoded protein: CASRPRQGYEQYF.

The chain couples TRBV14 to TRBJ2-1; no clear D gene. The germline V and J ends were trimmed by 2 bases and 9 bases, with 8 bases remaining between them. CDR1 is SGHDN, CDR2 FVKESK, per germline. This CDR3 is 12 amino acids long. CDR3 residues: CASSQQPGEQFF. CDR3 nucleotide sequence: TGTGCCAGCAGCCAACAGCCGGGTGAGCAGTTCTTC. Full variable domain (missing parts from reference TRBV14 and TRBJ2-1): EAGVTQFPSHSVIEKGQTVTLRCDPISGHDNLYWYRRVMGKEIKFLLHFVKESKQDESGMPNNRFLAERTGGTYSTLKVQPAELEDSGVYFCASSQQPGEQFFGPGTRLTVL.

The genes are TRBV20-1 and TRBJ2-4; perhaps TRBD1 as D (5 bases). The germline V gene encodes CDR1 DFQATT and CDR2 SNEGSKA (reference sequence). The CDR3 is 11 amino acids. V was clipped by 4 bases and J by 7 bases, with 8 bases between them. The CDR3 protein is CSATNRNIQYF. In nucleotides, the CDR3 is TGCAGTGCTACCAACAGGAACATTCAGTACTTC.

The chain is built from TRBV18 and TRBJ2-6; the D is unclear. Germline V CDR1 and CDR2: KGHSH, LQKENI. V was pared by 0 bases and J by 6 bases, with 9 bases between. The length of the CDR3 is 15 residues. The CDR3 loop reads CASSPPTYEANVLTF. The DNA of the CDR3 is TGTGCCAGCTCACCACCGACATACGAGGCCAACGTCCTGACTTTC.

The V gene is TRBV3-1 (or the pseudogene TRBV3-2), the J gene TRBJ1-3; D not resolved. Looked up from germline, CDR1 is LGHDT and CDR2 is YNNKEL (reference sequence). The ends were cut back, 1 base at V and 2 bases at J, with 9 bases in the middle. The CDR3 totals 15 residues. CDR3 coding DNA: TGTGCCAGCAGCCAAGGCAGGCTAACTGGAAACACCATATATTTT. This translates into CASSQGRLTGNTIYF.

V gene TRBV15 combines with J gene TRBJ2-7, with TRBD2 matching over 8 bases. The CDR3 runs 14 residues. Germline CDR1 is LNHNV and CDR2 is YYDKDF (reference sequence). The V gene end was trimmed by 1 base and the J gene end by 7 bases; junction bases not matched to a gene: 6. The CDR3 sequence is CATSRGLAGIEQYF. CDR3 sequence (DNA): TGTGCCACCAGCAGAGGGCTAGCGGGTATTGAGCAGTACTTC.

This clone was counted only a few times. The J gene is TRBJ2-7, the V gene TRBV11-2; D might be TRBD1 (6 bases). The CDR3 has 15 residues. With 5 bases removed from V and 3 bases from J, the gap between germline ends came to 17 bases. The germline V gene encodes CDR1 SGHAT and CDR2 FQNNGV. As DNA, the CDR3 is TGTGCCAGCAGCCCCACAGGGTTTCGTCGCTACGAGCAGTACTTC. Its translation is CASSPTGFRRYEQYF.

The J gene is TRBJ2-7, the V gene TRBV18; 14 bases fit TRBD2. The CDR3 contains 16 residues. V dropped 2 bases and J dropped 5; count of bases not matched to a gene: 5. Germline CDR1 and CDR2: KGHSH and LQKENI. The CDR3 nucleotides read TGTGCCAGCTCACCAGTGGGGACTAGCGGGAGTGACGAGCAGTACTTC. This gives the protein CASSPVGTSGSDEQYF.